The 24 T cell receptor beta chains in this list originate from one sample, sequenced in a study of blood T cells in healthy people across ages. Alongside a J-beta primer mix, a sample-barcoded 5' primer served in a second PCR lasting roughly 7 to 11 cycles. TCRdb reprocessed the 5' RACE reads with MiXCR, giving one entry per CDR3 protein. The table lists about a million distinct CDR3 sequences, around two fifths of them singletons. The sample taken for sequencing was blood. The receptors stem from a man between 18 and 35 years old in good health.

This clonotype was observed a few times. V and J are TRBV5-5 and TRBJ2-3, with 9 bases that match TRBD1. CDR1 and CDR2 (germline): SGHKS, YYEKEE (reference sequence). This CDR3 contains 16 residues. V shed 4 bases and J 4 bases; nucleotides not matched to a gene: 10. CDR3 nucleotide sequence: TGTGCCAGCAGCCAGCAAGGGACAGGGTTTGCAGATACGCAGTATTTT. Its protein product is CASSQQGTGFADTQYF.

This clonotype was picked up a small number of times. This rearrangement joins TRBV27 to TRBJ1-5; D is uncertain. The CDR3 consists of 13 residues. Germline-derived CDR1 and CDR2 are MNHEY and SMNVEV (reference sequence). The V end was cut by 6 bases, the J end by 1 base, with 7 bases between. The CDR3 here is CASRDLSNQPQHF. CDR3 bases: TGTGCCAGCAGAGACTTGAGCAATCAGCCCCAGCATTTT.

The chain joins TRBV20-1 to TRBJ1-1, with unresolved D. Trimming took off 2 bases at V and 0 bases at J, with 7 bases between the two ends. Germline V gives CDR1 DFQATT, CDR2 SNEGSKA (reference sequence). This CDR3 is built from 13 residues. The CDR3 reads CSARRNMNTEAFF. In DNA, the CDR3 is TGCAGTGCTAGACGGAACATGAACACTGAAGCTTTCTTT.

This clonotype was detected a few times. CDR3 bases: TGTGCCAGCAGTGTAAGACAGGGGGCATTATACGAGCAGTACTTC. Its protein product is CASSVRQGALYEQYF. This sequence joins TRBV12-3 or TRBV12-4 and TRBJ2-7; 10 bases line up with TRBD1. The CDR3 totals 15 residues. The J segment lost 4 bases and the V segment lost 5 bases, leaving 8 bases of the junction unmatched.

The rearrangement uses TRBV9 and TRBJ2-5; TRBD1 matches at 7 bases. After removal of 2 bases from V and 11 bases from J, the junction contained 12 bases not matched to a gene. Germline-derived CDR1 and CDR2 are SGDLS and YYNGEE. The CDR3 sequence is 14 residues long. This CDR3 reads CASSVQTGPVEQYF. As DNA, the CDR3 is TGTGCCAGCAGCGTCCAGACAGGGCCCGTTGAGCAGTACTTC.

This clonotype was seen more than once but under ten times. The V call is TRBV6-1, the J call TRBJ1-1; 8 nucleotides agree with TRBD1. The J segment lost 5 bases and the V segment lost 6 bases, leaving 8 bases of the junction unmatched. The CDR3 covers 14 residues. From germline, CDR1 is MNHNS and CDR2 SASEGT. The CDR3 nucleotides are TGTGCCAGCAGCTCAACAGGGGGATGGACTGAAGCTTTCTTT. Protein: CASSSTGGWTEAFF.

A word on this clonotype: Compared with germline, one end of the junction differs, possibly owing to a read error. The CDR3 loop is CNARGPENTEAFF. CDR3 bases: TGCAATGCTAGGGGACCGGAGAACACTGAAGCTTTCTTT. V and J are TRBV20-1 and TRBJ1-1, with D perhaps TRBD1 (5 bases). Germline loops: CDR1 DFQATT, CDR2 SNEGSKA (reference sequence). CDR3 length: 13 residues.

Only a few counts were recorded for this clonotype. The V and J genes are TRBV3-1 and TRBJ2-7, with a possible D match to TRBD1 (6 bases). V was trimmed by 0 bases and J by 3 bases, leaving 15 bases between them. The CDR3 extends over 16 amino acids. Germline-derived CDR1 and CDR2 are LGHDT and YNNKEL (reference sequence). CDR3 nucleotide sequence: TGTGCCAGCAGCCAAGAGGTCACAGGGCTAGGCTACGAGCAGTACTTC. Its protein product is CASSQEVTGLGYEQYF.

This clonotype was observed many times. The V and J genes are TRBV12-3 or TRBV12-4 and TRBJ2-3, with 8 bases lining up with TRBD2. After removal of 4 bases from V and 4 bases from J, the junction contained 10 bases not matched to a gene. There are 16 residues in the CDR3. The DNA for the CDR3 is TGTGCCAGCAGTTCTCAAGCGGGGGTAATGGCAGATACGCAGTATTTT. Translating gives CASSSQAGVMADTQYF.

The chain carries TRBV6-4 and TRBJ1-1; a possible D gene is TRBD1 (5 bases). Germline values: CDR1 MRHNA, CDR2 SNTAGT. This CDR3 has 14 amino acids. Trimming stripped 4 bases from V and 1 base from J, with 10 bases between. The CDR3 DNA reads as TGTGCCAGCAGTGTGCAGGGCGGGAACACTGAAGCTTTCTTT. It specifies CASSVQGGNTEAFF.

This clonotype was seen a few times. This chain joins TRBV3-1 and TRBJ2-1; TRBD2 matches at 9 bases. The CDR3 runs to 16 residues. V lost 0 bases and J lost 6; bases outside the gene matches: 6. Germline CDR1 reads LGHDT; CDR2 reads YNNKEL (reference sequence). The CDR3 bases are TGTGCCAGCAGCCAAGAGTCAGGGACTAGCAGCAATGAGCAGTTCTTC. This sequence encodes CASSQESGTSSNEQFF.

CDR3 amino acids: CASSSSTDYTEAFF. The DNA for the CDR3 is TGTGCCAGCAGTTCCTCGACGGACTACACTGAAGCTTTCTTT. The chain carries TRBV28 and TRBJ1-1, with unresolved D. Germline V gene lookup returns CDR1 MDHEN and CDR2 SYDVKM. The length of the CDR3 is 14 residues. Trimming removed 4 bases at V and 3 bases at J, with 12 bases between. The complete variable domain, with remaining parts taken from reference TRBV28 and TRBJ1-1, reads DVKVTQSSRYLVKRTGEKVFLECVQDMDHENMFWYRQDPGLGLRLIYFSYDVKMKEKGDIPEGYSVSREKKERFSLILESASTNQTSMYLCASSSSTDYTEAFFGQGTRLTVV.

Here the CDR3 DNA reads TGTGCCAGCAGCAAAGGGACAGGGATCGGCTACGAGCAGTACTTC. Amino acids: CASSKGTGIGYEQYF. The J gene is TRBJ2-7, the V gene TRBV7-9; 9 nucleotides agree with TRBD1. Germline values: CDR1 SEHNR, CDR2 FQNEAQ (reference sequence). V lost 5 bases and J lost 3; bases outside the gene matches: 8. This CDR3 contains 15 residues.

The chain combines TRBV20-1 with TRBJ2-5; TRBD1 aligns across 12 bases. This CDR3 is built from 16 residues. CDR1 is DFQATT, CDR2 SNEGSKA, per germline (reference sequence). Losses at the gene ends were 1 base for V and 5 bases for J; bases not matched to a gene: 8. The CDR3 DNA reads as TGCAGTGCTAGAGGTCGGGACAGGGGGCATGAGGAGACCCAGTACTTC. It specifies CSARGRDRGHEETQYF.

Of note for this clonotype: Possible read error: a much larger clone is one base away. The genes are TRBV10-3 and TRBJ2-3; D might be TRBD1 (5 bases). The CDR3 is made up of 13 amino acids. CDR1 and CDR2 from the germline V gene are ENHRY and SYGVKD. The CDR3 sequence is CATSAQGADTQYF. The CDR3 DNA sequence: TGTGCCACCAGTGCCCAGGGTGCAGATACGCAGTATTTT.

The V call is TRBV9, the J call TRBJ2-3, with D hard to call. V was clipped by 0 bases and J by 4 bases, with 6 bases between them. The CDR3 has 13 amino acids. The germline V gene encodes CDR1 SGDLS and CDR2 YYNGEE. The CDR3 protein is CASSVATPDTQYF. The DNA for the CDR3 is TGTGCCAGCAGCGTAGCTACCCCAGATACGCAGTATTTT.

Only a few counts were recorded for this clonotype. The chain employs TRBV24-1 and TRBJ1-1; D might be TRBD1 (6 bases). The CDR3 is 13 residues long. V was shortened by 3 bases and J by 8 bases, with 12 bases between the two germline ends. Germline V gives CDR1 KGHDR, CDR2 SFDVKD. As DNA, the CDR3 is TGTGCCACCAGTGATCGTGGGACAAAGGAAGCTTTCTTT. It codes for CATSDRGTKEAFF.

The V gene is TRBV28, the J gene TRBJ2-1; a possible D gene is TRBD1 (6 bases). Germline CDR1 and CDR2: MDHEN and SYDVKM. The CDR3 has 13 residues. V was clipped by 5 bases and J by 8 bases, with 13 bases between them. CDR3 protein: CASSVGGVYEQFF. DNA for the CDR3: TGTGCCAGCAGTGTAGGGGGAGTCTATGAGCAGTTCTTC.

J is TRBJ1-5 and V is TRBV20-1; tentatively, D is TRBD1 (6 bases). CDR3 size: 13 residues. Germline values: CDR1 DFQATT, CDR2 SNEGSKA (reference sequence). V was shortened by 5 bases and J by 3 bases, with 11 bases between the two germline ends. The CDR3 nucleotides read TGCAGTGCTCGGGCAGGGGCCAATCAGCCCCAGCATTTT. Encoded protein: CSARAGANQPQHF.

A few counts support this clonotype. The V gene is TRBV4-3, the J gene TRBJ2-2; 7 bases are a match to TRBD2. Trimming removed 0 bases from V and 2 bases from J; junction bases left unmatched: 3. The germline gives CDR1 LGHNA, CDR2 YSLEER. CDR3 length equals 16 residues. The CDR3 region has the DNA TGCGCCAGCAGCCAAGATAAGCGGGGAAACACCGGGGAGCTGTTTTTT. This sequence encodes CASSQDKRGNTGELFF.

The chain joins TRBV13 to TRBJ2-3; 9 positions agree with TRBD2. Trimming cost V 3 bases and J 2 bases; bases outside gene matches: 9. The CDR3 extends over 17 amino acids. Germline V gene sequence: CDR1 PRHDT, CDR2 FYEKMQ (reference sequence). The CDR3 region is CASSFGRGGLVTDTQYF. The CDR3 DNA reads TGTGCCAGCAGCTTCGGGCGGGGGGGCCTAGTCACAGATACGCAGTATTTT.

Here the CDR3 reads CSALREVGYGYTF. In DNA form, the CDR3 reads TGCAGTGCCCTCAGGGAAGTAGGGTATGGCTACACCTTC. This sequence joins TRBV20-1 and TRBJ1-2; a weak D match, TRBD1 (5 bases). Per the germline V gene, CDR1 is DFQATT and CDR2 is SNEGSKA (reference sequence). V was pared by 6 bases and J by 5 bases, with 16 bases between. The CDR3 is 13 amino acids.

This clonotype was counted between two and nine times. The rearrangement links TRBV9 to TRBJ1-1; D is undetermined. V was clipped by 2 bases and J by 3 bases, with 8 bases between them. The CDR3 runs 13 residues. Germline V CDR1 and CDR2: SGDLS, YYNGEE. CDR3: CASSVKGDTEAFF. For the CDR3, the DNA is TGTGCCAGCAGCGTCAAGGGAGACACTGAAGCTTTCTTT.

The chain has TRBV5-1 and TRBJ2-5; 8 positions match TRBD2. Trimming removed 7 bases from V and 11 bases from J; junction bases left unmatched: 22. This CDR3 region has 16 residues. The germline gives CDR1 SGHRS, CDR2 YFSETQ. In DNA form, the CDR3 reads TGCGCCAGCTGTCAGGGAGCGGGGGCGATCCTTAATGAGCAGTACTTC. Protein product: CASCQGAGAILNEQYF.